This T cell receptor (beta chain) stems from a study of regulatory T cells in long-lasting Graves disease. At the level of the study: The study counted Graves' disease as persistent given over 5 years of antithyroid drugs and positive TSH receptor antibodies. General observations from the study: Peripheral blood was the sole material, not thyroid tissue.

This sample's time point: persistent/refractory GD, antithyroid drugs over 5 years with positive TRAb. The TCR library used RNA extracted from PBMCs. Patient provenance is recorded as an endocrinology department in Xi'an, China. This CDR3 spans 16 amino acids. Between the trimmed V and J ends, which lost 6 bases and 2 bases, there was a span of 22 bases. Germline V gives CDR1 DFQATT, CDR2 SNEGSKA (reference sequence). Through Arm-PCR of CDR3 regions and iRepertoire HTBI primers, TCR beta libraries were built. TCRdb passed the multiplex PCR reads through MiXCR, listing each CDR3 protein once. The table includes hundreds of thousands of distinct CDR3 sequences, 20% to 25% detected once. This clonotype was counted at least ten times. The antigen is unknown.

Source: peripheral blood mononuclear cells (PBMCs), taken when the disease was refractory, from a patient treated with antithyroid drugs. The sequence came from a female donor with Graves disease. The chain uses TRBV20-1 and TRBJ2-5; D tentatively reads TRBD1 or TRBD2 (5 bases each). The CDR3: CSAPPGGAGQQETQYF. The CDR3 DNA follows: TGCAGTGCCCCGCCGGGTGGGGCGGGCCAACAAGAGACCCAGTACTTC.